This is a list of T cell receptor beta chains from one sample in a study of response to subunit inactivated influenza vaccine. TCRdb independently ran MiXCR on the RT-PCR reads; one entry per CDR3 protein. The sample includes roughly 790,000 distinct CDR3 sequences, about 20% of them seen just once. The material was PBMCs from blood, obtained 4 to 6 days after vaccination. These receptors were taken from a middle-aged man who received an inactivated influenza vaccine. Both conserved end residues are part of each CDR3. D genes are given only for firm matches. Expanded clones get a size class; other rows say once, few or many, or leave the size out.

D gene: TRBD2; J gene: TRBJ2-3; V gene: TRBV7-6; clone size: -; CDR3 DNA: TGTGCCAGCAGCTTTGGTACTAGCGGGAGGCCAGATACGCAGTATTTT; CDR3 protein: CASSFGTSGRPDTQYF
D gene: -; J gene: TRBJ2-2; V gene: TRBV7-9; clone size: -; CDR3 DNA: TGTGCCAGCAGCTTGAGATCCGACAGGAACACCGGGGAGCTGTTTTTT; CDR3 protein: CASSLRSDRNTGELFF
D gene: TRBD1; J gene: TRBJ1-1; V gene: TRBV29-1; clone size: -; CDR3 DNA: TGCAGCGTTGGGACAGGGGGCTTGGCTTTCTTT; CDR3 protein: CSVGTGGLAFF
D gene: -; J gene: TRBJ2-1; V gene: TRBV20-1; clone size: many; CDR3 DNA: TGCAGTGCCCCGCCCCAGCGGGCTGTGAATGAGCAGTTCTTC; CDR3 protein: CSAPPQRAVNEQFF
D gene: -; J gene: TRBJ2-1; V gene: TRBV12-3/TRBV12-4; clone size: few; CDR3 DNA: TGTGCCAGCAGTTTAGATCTCCGGATCTACAATGAGCAGTTCTTC; CDR3 protein: CASSLDLRIYNEQFF
D gene: TRBD1; J gene: TRBJ2-7; V gene: TRBV28; clone size: -; CDR3 DNA: TGTGCCAGCAGTTTAATGATAGTTGGGGACAGGGTCTCCTACGAGCAGTACTTC; CDR3 protein: CASSLMIVGDRVSYEQYF
D gene: -; J gene: TRBJ2-7; V gene: TRBV5-4; clone size: few; CDR3 DNA: TGTGCCAGCAGCTTGAAAGGGGGAGTCTACGAGCAGTACTTC; CDR3 protein: CASSLKGGVYEQYF
D gene: -; J gene: TRBJ2-7; V gene: TRBV20-1; clone size: -; CDR3 DNA: TGCAGTGCTAGAGATGTGGAAGGTCACGAGCAGTACTTC; CDR3 protein: CSARDVEGHEQYF
D gene: -; J gene: TRBJ2-3; V gene: TRBV7-9; clone size: few; CDR3 DNA: TGTGCCAGCAGCTTAGCGTTCCCCCCGTATTTT; CDR3 protein: CASSLAFPPYF
D gene: TRBD1; J gene: TRBJ2-7; V gene: TRBV10-3; clone size: few; CDR3 DNA: TGTGCCATCAGTGGTGTTACGACAGGGGAGGACGAGCAGTACTTC; CDR3 protein: CAISGVTTGEDEQYF
D gene: -; J gene: TRBJ1-1; V gene: TRBV5-1; clone size: -; CDR3 DNA: TGCGCCAGCAGCTTGGGGGGGGGTGTGCACAGGGAGAACACTGAAGCTTTCTTT; CDR3 protein: CASSLGGGVHRENTEAFF
D gene: TRBD1; J gene: TRBJ2-2; V gene: TRBV7-2; clone size: -; CDR3 DNA: TGTGCCAGCAGCGCATACGGGACAGCCGGGGAGCTGTTTTTT; CDR3 protein: CASSAYGTAGELFF
D gene: TRBD1; J gene: TRBJ1-6; V gene: TRBV10-3; clone size: few; CDR3 DNA: TGTGCCATCTCAAAGGACAGGGGGAATTCACCCCTCCACTTT; CDR3 protein: CAISKDRGNSPLHF
D gene: TRBD1; J gene: TRBJ1-4; V gene: TRBV4-1; clone size: -; CDR3 DNA: TGCGCCAGCAGCCAGACAGGGGCGGAGGAAAAACTGTTTTTT; CDR3 protein: CASSQTGAEEKLFF
D gene: TRBD2; J gene: TRBJ2-7; V gene: TRBV6-2/TRBV6-3; clone size: -; CDR3 DNA: TGTGCCAGCAGTTACTCAACCAGCCTCGGGACTAGCGGGATATACGAGCAGTACTTC; CDR3 protein: CASSYSTSLGTSGIYEQYF
D gene: -; J gene: TRBJ2-4; V gene: TRBV5-5; clone size: -; CDR3 DNA: TGTGCCAGCAGCTTTACCGAACGGAGAACCAAAAACATTCAGTACTTC; CDR3 protein: CASSFTERRTKNIQYF
D gene: -; J gene: TRBJ2-7; V gene: TRBV27; clone size: -; CDR3 DNA: TGTGCCAGCAGTTTATGGAAGGGCTACGAGCAGTACTTC; CDR3 protein: CASSLWKGYEQYF
D gene: -; J gene: TRBJ1-2; V gene: TRBV24-1; clone size: -; CDR3 DNA: TGTGCCACCAGTGAGAATGGCCTTCAGGGTGGATATGGCTACACCTTC; CDR3 protein: CATSENGLQGGYGYTF
D gene: -; J gene: TRBJ1-6; V gene: TRBV6-1; clone size: -; CDR3 DNA: TGTGCCAGCAAGAGACCCGGGTCAACGGGATACACACCCCTCCACTTT; CDR3 protein: CASKRPGSTGYTPLHF
D gene: TRBD2; J gene: TRBJ2-2; V gene: TRBV9; clone size: -; CDR3 DNA: TGTGCCAGCAGCATAACGGGAGGTGCGAACACCGGGGAGCTGTTTTTT; CDR3 protein: CASSITGGANTGELFF
D gene: -; J gene: TRBJ2-7; V gene: TRBV11-2; clone size: few; CDR3 DNA: TGTGCCAGCAGCCTGGGCTTAGTTCAAGGGTACGAGCAGTACTTC; CDR3 protein: CASSLGLVQGYEQYF
D gene: -; J gene: TRBJ2-4; V gene: TRBV6-1; clone size: few; CDR3 DNA: TGTGCCAGCAGCAGCCGCGATAACCGGTGGGCCAAAAACATTCAGTACTTC; CDR3 protein: CASSSRDNRWAKNIQYF
D gene: TRBD2; J gene: TRBJ2-7; V gene: TRBV12-5; clone size: few; CDR3 DNA: TGTGCTAGTGGTTTGGGGGCCGGGGTTAGGACTAGGGTAGGCGAGCAGTACTTC; CDR3 protein: CASGLGAGVRTRVGEQYF
D gene: -; J gene: TRBJ2-7; V gene: TRBV7-9; clone size: -; CDR3 DNA: TGTGCCAGCAGTCGACGAACCCGGGACCAAACTTCTGGCGAGCAGTACTTC; CDR3 protein: CASSRRTRDQTSGEQYF
D gene: -; J gene: TRBJ2-5; V gene: TRBV7-6; clone size: -; CDR3 DNA: TGTGCCAGCAGCTTTTGGTCCGGATACCACCAAGAGACCCAGTACTTC; CDR3 protein: CASSFWSGYHQETQYF
D gene: -; J gene: TRBJ1-5; V gene: TRBV7-6; clone size: -; CDR3 DNA: TGTGCCAGCAGCTTAGAGTCTTCTCAGCCCCAGCATTTT; CDR3 protein: CASSLESSQPQHF
D gene: TRBD1; J gene: TRBJ2-7; V gene: TRBV15; clone size: -; CDR3 DNA: TGTGCCACCAGCAGAGTGACAGGGAAATACGAGCAGTACTTC; CDR3 protein: CATSRVTGKYEQYF
D gene: TRBD1; J gene: TRBJ2-2; V gene: TRBV4-1; clone size: few; CDR3 DNA: TGCGCCAGCAGCCAAGAGGGATACAGGGGCACCGGGGAGCTGTTTTTT; CDR3 protein: CASSQEGYRGTGELFF
D gene: -; J gene: TRBJ2-7; V gene: TRBV6-5; clone size: few; CDR3 DNA: TGTGCCAGCAGTTACTCGATTAATACTCTGAAAGAACAGCCCTACGAGCAGTACTTC; CDR3 protein: CASSYSINTLKEQPYEQYF
D gene: -; J gene: TRBJ2-7; V gene: TRBV7-9; clone size: -; CDR3 DNA: TGTGCCAGGAGCCGGGGGCTCACCTACGAGCAGTACTTC; CDR3 protein: CARSRGLTYEQYF
D gene: TRBD2; J gene: TRBJ2-7; V gene: TRBV7-9; clone size: few; CDR3 DNA: TGTGCCAGCAGCTTGTCCAGACTAGCGGGAGTTGATCCCGAGCAGTACTTC; CDR3 protein: CASSLSRLAGVDPEQYF
D gene: -; J gene: TRBJ2-2; V gene: TRBV12-3/TRBV12-4; clone size: -; CDR3 DNA: TGTGCCAGCAGTTTCGGCAGGGTAGGCACCGGGGAGCTGTTTTTT; CDR3 protein: CASSFGRVGTGELFF
D gene: TRBD2; J gene: TRBJ2-5; V gene: TRBV7-3; clone size: -; CDR3 DNA: TGTGCCAGCAGCCGCACAGGGACTAGCTTTCAGACCCAGTACTTC; CDR3 protein: CASSRTGTSFQTQYF
D gene: -; J gene: TRBJ2-4; V gene: TRBV4-2; clone size: -; CDR3 DNA: TGTGCCAGCAGCCAAGACAGCAGAAATTCAAACATTCAGTACTTC; CDR3 protein: CASSQDSRNSNIQYF
D gene: TRBD1; J gene: TRBJ2-6; V gene: TRBV18; clone size: -; CDR3 DNA: TGTGCCAGCTCACCAGGACAGGGGACTGGGGCCAACGTCCTGACTTTC; CDR3 protein: CASSPGQGTGANVLTF
D gene: TRBD1; J gene: TRBJ1-1; V gene: TRBV10-3; clone size: few; CDR3 DNA: TGTGCCATCAGTGGACAGGGATTGAACACTGAAGCTTTCTTT; CDR3 protein: CAISGQGLNTEAFF
D gene: -; J gene: TRBJ2-3; V gene: TRBV18; clone size: -; CDR3 DNA: TGTGCCAGCTCACCACCTATGGACCCAGATACGCAGTATTTT; CDR3 protein: CASSPPMDPDTQYF
D gene: -; J gene: TRBJ2-3; V gene: TRBV7-6; clone size: -; CDR3 DNA: TGTGCCAGCAGCTTAGCCTTTAGTTTCACAGATACGCAGTATTTT; CDR3 protein: CASSLAFSFTDTQYF
D gene: TRBD2; J gene: TRBJ2-3; V gene: TRBV4-2; clone size: -; CDR3 DNA: TGTGCCAGCAGCCCCCTGTCTAGCGGCCCAGATACGCAGTATTTT; CDR3 protein: CASSPLSSGPDTQYF
D gene: -; J gene: TRBJ2-2; V gene: TRBV20-1; clone size: -; CDR3 DNA: TGCAGTGCTAGACCACGTGGCAGGGTGATCACCGGGGAGCTGTTTTTT; CDR3 protein: CSARPRGRVITGELFF
D gene: -; J gene: TRBJ2-5; V gene: TRBV20-1; clone size: -; CDR3 DNA: TGCAGTGCTAGAGATCCCCCGGGTTCGGGGGAGACCCAGTACTTC; CDR3 protein: CSARDPPGSGETQYF
D gene: TRBD2; J gene: TRBJ2-7; V gene: TRBV7-2; clone size: -; CDR3 DNA: TGTGCCAGCAGCCGGCGGCAGGGACTAGCGGGAGACTACGAGCAGTACTTC; CDR3 protein: CASSRRQGLAGDYEQYF
D gene: TRBD1; J gene: TRBJ2-7; V gene: TRBV7-2; clone size: few; CDR3 DNA: TGTGCCAGCAGCGAAAGTAGGGACAGGGTTCCCTACGAGCAGTACTTC; CDR3 protein: CASSESRDRVPYEQYF
D gene: -; J gene: TRBJ2-1; V gene: TRBV20-1; clone size: -; CDR3 DNA: TGCAGTGCTAGCCTACCGACGACCAATTCTCCCGAGCAGTTCTTC; CDR3 protein: CSASLPTTNSPEQFF
D gene: TRBD1; J gene: TRBJ1-1; V gene: TRBV7-9; clone size: -; CDR3 DNA: TGTGCCGGCCAGACAGGGCCGAACACTGAAGCTTTCTTT; CDR3 protein: CAGQTGPNTEAFF
D gene: -; J gene: TRBJ2-7; V gene: TRBV25-1; clone size: -; CDR3 DNA: TGTGCCAGCAGTGTACAGGGAGGCTTCGAGCAGTACTTC; CDR3 protein: CASSVQGGFEQYF
D gene: -; J gene: TRBJ2-3; V gene: TRBV20-1; clone size: -; CDR3 DNA: TGCAGTGCTAGCGTGGGTGGGCGTAGCACAGATACGCAGTATTTT; CDR3 protein: CSASVGGRSTDTQYF
D gene: TRBD1; J gene: TRBJ1-2; V gene: TRBV28; clone size: -; CDR3 DNA: TGTGCCAGCAGTCAATGGACAGGCCTTAACTATGGCTACACCTTC; CDR3 protein: CASSQWTGLNYGYTF
D gene: -; J gene: TRBJ2-3; V gene: TRBV5-6; clone size: -; CDR3 DNA: TGTGCCAGGAGCCCCGGGCTCGTCTCTACGCAGTATTTT; CDR3 protein: CARSPGLVSTQYF
D gene: TRBD2; J gene: TRBJ2-5; V gene: TRBV4-2; clone size: -; CDR3 DNA: TGTGCCAGCAGCCAAGCCCGGACTAGCGGGAGCGTCTTACAAGAGACCCAGTACTTC; CDR3 protein: CASSQARTSGSVLQETQYF
D gene: -; J gene: TRBJ2-7; V gene: TRBV12-3/TRBV12-4; clone size: -; CDR3 DNA: TGTGCCAGCAGGCGGGACATTCCCCCCCTCTCCGAGCAGTACTTC; CDR3 protein: CASRRDIPPLSEQYF